This TCR beta chain came from a study of shared clonotypes between healthy human individuals (dated by TCRdb to about 2020). Looking at the study overall: The cohort included a few men and a couple of women between 18 and 49 years of age. For each donor, CD4 naive and CD4 memory were each given three plates, CD8 naive was given two plates, and CD8 memory was given one plate. To estimate repertoire size and how much clonotype sharing occurs between individuals, the study deeply sequenced the blood TCR repertoires of about five healthy adults. To increase sequencing depth and limit assay-specific biases, different laboratories used diverse techniques to prepare libraries and sequence TCR repertoires. Leukapheresis yielded between about 0.94 and 9.5 billion PBMCs per donor. General findings and caveats noted by the study authors: Naive subsets generally had larger estimated clonotype richness than memory subsets did. Sampling was limited to blood, and TCR repertoires in tissue likely differ from TCR repertoires in blood. Higher generation probabilities were observed for clonotypes shared by all four sorted-subset donors than for non-shared clonotypes. About 5% of naive CD4, 3.5% of naive CD8, approximately 2.2% of memory CD4, and roughly 0.4% of memory CD8 clonotypes were shared across a few donors. The genetic and exposure-history diversity represented was limited by the small number of donors. Based on pairwise subsampling, the degree of clonotype sharing among donors was expected to be affected by sequencing depth. Incomplete sequencing was indicated by rarefaction of sorted-subset datasets, despite the large sequencing depth.

Using the deep immunoSEQ assay, TCR CDR3 regions were amplified from genomic DNA by multiplex PCR. For each cell subset, the extracted genomic DNA was distributed evenly across all wells of several immunoSEQ 96-well plates, and each plate served as one replicate. Each replicate PCR for sorted subsets received about 180 ng genomic DNA, equal to about 30,000 T cell genomes. Purified libraries were quantified with a Qubit 3.0 fluorometer, sized on a Bioanalyzer 2100, and re-quantified with the KAPA Library Quantification kit. Every immunoSEQ 96-well plate was sequenced on a separate single-read 150-cycle Illumina NextSeq 550 flow cell. The authors' analysis ran thus. Because the immunoSEQ output included only junctional sequences and no quality scores, the filtering could not be the same as the filtering used for full-length reads. Sequences were annotated with PyIR, a Python wrapper for IgBLAST v1.9, using IMGT germline references to assign V/J genes and CDR3. Reads with weak V/J assignments (E-value above 1e-6), missing CDR3, stop codons, out-of-frame junctions, or ambiguous translated residues were removed. A V3J clonotype was defined by an identical inferred V gene, J gene, and CDR3 amino acid sequence. The percentage overlap between two repertoires was calculated by dividing the number of shared unique clonotypes by the size of the smaller repertoire. Repertoire richness was assessed with RTK rarefaction, the Chao1 estimator, and Recon v2.1 estimates of unobserved clonotypes. OLGA was used to compute generation probabilities for all TCRbeta clonotypes that the gDNA method yielded from a handful of donors. This immuneACCESS table, as held by TCRdb, lists in-frame sequences with V and J called but not all clones. Of the missing ones, under half trace to an unresolved V gene in checked studies; the others have no known cause. V and J calls and clone size are those listed in that table; D and trimming were worked out from the DNA. The sample profile shows a few million clones; approximately 90% of them were found once. Jointly, the top ten make up roughly 0.13% of the sample.

Details on this clone: What antigen it recognizes has not been identified. Nothing much larger sits one base from this clone, and base qualities are not available. Within the sample, other DNA sequences also encode this same CDR3.

The cysteine opens and the phenylalanine closes a CDR3 of 11 amino acids. Just CDR3 DNA is preserved here, 33 bases in frame from base 1. V is clipped by 4 bases and J by 8 bases, and the sequence between their germline boundaries is 9 bases long. The CDR1 and CDR2 encoded by the germline V gene are SGHDT and YYEEEE. Healthy HIV-negative adults with no recently reported acute infections or vaccinations were included as donors. Only Caucasian adults living in Nashville, Tennessee, USA were represented among the donors. CD4+ T cells were enriched by magnetic negative selection; naive cells were then positively selected on CD45RA, and the negative fraction formed the memory subset. Blood was obtained by leukapheresis, after which PBMCs were separated by Ficoll-Histopaque density gradient centrifugation and cryopreserved in liquid nitrogen vapor phase. Purity and quantity of every magnetically sorted T cell population were checked by analytical flow cytometry. From each sorted fraction, genomic DNA was isolated and quantified by UV absorbance on a Nanodrop 2000c.

This sequence uses TRBV5-6 and TRBJ1-2; 6 matching bases give a weak D call of TRBD1. The sample comprised naive CD4+ T cells sorted from blood. The intended sense of this specimen's cell subset or site label: CD45RA+ positively selected. This receptor was identified in a young man in good health. The CDR3 here reads CASSHRDGYTF. The DNA sequence reads TGTGCCAGCAGCCACAGGGACGGCTACACCTTC.